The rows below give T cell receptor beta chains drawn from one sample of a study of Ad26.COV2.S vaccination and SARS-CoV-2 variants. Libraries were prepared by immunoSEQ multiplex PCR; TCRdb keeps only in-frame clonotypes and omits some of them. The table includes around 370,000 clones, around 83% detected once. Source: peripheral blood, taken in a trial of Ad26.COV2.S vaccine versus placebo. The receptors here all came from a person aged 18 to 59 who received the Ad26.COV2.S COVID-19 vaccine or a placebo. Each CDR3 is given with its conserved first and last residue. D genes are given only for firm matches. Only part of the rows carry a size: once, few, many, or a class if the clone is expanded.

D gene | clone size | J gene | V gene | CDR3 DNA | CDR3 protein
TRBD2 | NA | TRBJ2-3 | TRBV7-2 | TGTGCCAGCAGCTTTAGGTGGACTAGCGGGAGTACAGATACGCAGTATTTT | CASSFRWTSGSTDTQYF
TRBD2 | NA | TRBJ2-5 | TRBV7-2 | TGTGCCAGCAGCTTAGGGGTTAGCGGGGGGGCCTGGGCCCAGTACTTC | CASSLGVSGGAWAQYF
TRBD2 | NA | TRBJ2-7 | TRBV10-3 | TGTGCCACCTCGGGGCGGGAGGCCTACGAGCAGTACTTC | CATSGREAYEQYF
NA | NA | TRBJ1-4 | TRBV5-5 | TGTGCCAGCAGCTTGGAACGAAGGACTAATGAAAAACTGTTTTTT | CASSLERRTNEKLFF
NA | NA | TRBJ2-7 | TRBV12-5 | TGTGCTAGTGGTTTGGGCATACAGGGCCTCCGGTCCTACGAGCAGTACTTC | CASGLGIQGLRSYEQYF
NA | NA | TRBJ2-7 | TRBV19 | TGTGCCAGTAGTATAAGGGACATTCGGTCCGGCTACTCCTACGAGCAGTACTTC | CASSIRDIRSGYSYEQYF
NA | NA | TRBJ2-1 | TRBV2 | TGTGCCAGCAGTGTCACCAATGAGCAGTTCTTC | CASSVTNEQFF
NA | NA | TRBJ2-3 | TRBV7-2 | TGTGCCAGCAGCTTAGCGGGGATGGCAGCTTATACGCAGTATTTT | CASSLAGMAAYTQYF
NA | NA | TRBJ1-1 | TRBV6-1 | TGTGCCAGCAGTGAACTTTTTCGGGCAGGTTGGAGTGCTGAAGCTTTCTTT | CASSELFRAGWSAEAFF
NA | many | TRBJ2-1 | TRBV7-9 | TGTGCCAGCAGGACTACAGGGAGGGAGCAGTTCTTC | CASRTTGREQFF
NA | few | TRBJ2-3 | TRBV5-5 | TGTGCCAGCAGCTTGTCGGAAGTAGATACGCAGTATTTT | CASSLSEVDTQYF
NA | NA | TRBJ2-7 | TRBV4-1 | TGCGCCAGCAGCCGGAGTGGACTGCCCGGGGACGAGCAGTACTTC | CASSRSGLPGDEQYF
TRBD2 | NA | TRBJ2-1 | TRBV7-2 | TGTGCCAGCAGCTTAGGTGGTGCGCGGGGGGACTACAATGAGCAGTTCTTC | CASSLGGARGDYNEQFF
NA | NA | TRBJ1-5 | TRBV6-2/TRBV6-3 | TGTGCCAGCAGTCCCGTGGGGCCAGGGCAGCCCCAGCATTTT | CASSPVGPGQPQHF
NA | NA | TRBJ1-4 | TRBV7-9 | TGTGCCGCTGAGGGCCGGGGCGGTGAAAAACTGTTTTTT | CAAEGRGGEKLFF
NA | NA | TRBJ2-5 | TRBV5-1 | TGCGCCAGCAGCCCATACCAAGGGACGGAGACCCAGTACTTC | CASSPYQGTETQYF
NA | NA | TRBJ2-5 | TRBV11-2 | TGTGCCAGCAGCCCCCAATCGGGTAAAGAGACCCAGTACTTC | CASSPQSGKETQYF
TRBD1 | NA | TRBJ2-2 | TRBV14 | TGTGCCAGCAGCCCCGGACAGGGGACCGTTAGGCACACCGGGGAGCTGTTTTTT | CASSPGQGTVRHTGELFF
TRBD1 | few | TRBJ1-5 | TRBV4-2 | TGTGCCAGCAGCCCGAACACAGGGGGAAGCAATCAGCCCCAGCATTTT | CASSPNTGGSNQPQHF
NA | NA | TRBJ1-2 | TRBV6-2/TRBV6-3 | TGTGCCAGCAGTCAGGGGAACTATGGCTACACCTTC | CASSQGNYGYTF
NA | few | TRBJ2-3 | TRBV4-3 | TGCGCCAGCAGCCAAGATGACAGGACCACAGATACGCAGTATTTT | CASSQDDRTTDTQYF
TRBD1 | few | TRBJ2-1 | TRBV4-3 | TGCGCCAGCAGCCAAGATGGGCAGGGGGAATACAATGAGCAGTTCTTC | CASSQDGQGEYNEQFF
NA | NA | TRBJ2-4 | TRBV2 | TGTGCCAGCAGTGAAGCGGGAGTGGGCAAAAACATTCAGTACTTC | CASSEAGVGKNIQYF
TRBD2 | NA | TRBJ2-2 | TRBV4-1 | TGCGCCAGCCATCCGATTAGCGGGGGTACGAACACCGGGGAGCTGTTTTTT | CASHPISGGTNTGELFF
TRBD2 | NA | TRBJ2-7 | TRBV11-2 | TGTGCCAGCAGCTTAATTTCCGGCGGGAGGGCCTACGAGCAGTACTTC | CASSLISGGRAYEQYF